The rows below give T cell receptor beta chains drawn from one sample of a study of blood T cell repertoires in COVID-19. Only in-frame clones appear in the TCRdb table, and some are missing; sequencing was by immunoSEQ multiplex PCR. The table includes approximately 53,000 clones, roughly 91% detected once. Sequencing was carried out using peripheral blood. The origin of the receptors is a human donor in a cohort sampled during active COVID-19. Both conserved end residues are part of each CDR3. D genes are given only for firm matches. Size tells how often a clone was seen (once, few, many) or the class of an expanded clone, and some rows leave it out.

v_gene	d_gene	j_gene	abundance	CDR3nt	CDR3aa
TRBV19	-	TRBJ1-2	-	TGTGCCAGTAGTAATGAGGGCAGGGGCTATGGCTACACCTTC	CASSNEGRGYGYTF
TRBV27	TRBD2	TRBJ2-1	once	TGTGCCAGCAAGGGGAGGGTGAGCAATGAGCAGTTCTTC	CASKGRVSNEQFF
TRBV10-3	TRBD2	TRBJ2-1	-	TGTGCCATCAGTGATTCCGGGACTAGCGGCAATGAGCAGTTCTTC	CAISDSGTSGNEQFF
TRBV28	-	TRBJ1-5	-	TGTGCCAGCAGTCCTCAGGGTGGCGGCAATCAGCCCCAGCATTTT	CASSPQGGGNQPQHF
TRBV24-1	-	TRBJ2-2	-	TGTGCCACCAGTCCTGGGCAGTCCGCGAACACCGGGGAGCTGTTTTTT	CATSPGQSANTGELFF
TRBV10-1	TRBD2	TRBJ2-3	-	TGCGCCAGCAGTGATGGCGGGGGGGGCACAGATACGCAGTATTTT	CASSDGGGGTDTQYF
TRBV10-1	-	TRBJ1-2	few	TGCGCCAGCAGTCCGACCGATGGAGGCTATGGCTACACCTTC	CASSPTDGGYGYTF
TRBV27	-	TRBJ2-1	-	TGTGCCAGCAGTTTATCGAACAGCAATGAGCAGTTCTTC	CASSLSNSNEQFF
TRBV5-1	TRBD2	TRBJ2-3	-	TGCGCCAGCAGCTTGGGGACTAGTCACTTCTCTGCAGATACGCAGTATTTT	CASSLGTSHFSADTQYF
TRBV6-4	-	TRBJ1-6	-	TGTGCCAGCAGTTGGGACACACAACAAGATTCACCCCTCCACTTT	CASSWDTQQDSPLHF
TRBV7-9	-	TRBJ2-2	-	TGTGCCAGCAGCTTGGTGAGGGGGGGCCGAAGCACCGGGGAGCTGTTTTTT	CASSLVRGGRSTGELFF
TRBV3-1/TRBV3-2	TRBD1	TRBJ2-4	-	TGTGCCAGCAGCCAGCAGACAGGGCCCACGACCAAAAACATTCAGTACTTC	CASSQQTGPTTKNIQYF
TRBV30	-	TRBJ1-2	-	TGTGCCTGGAGTGTACCTCGGGGTATTAACTATGGCTACACCTTC	CAWSVPRGINYGYTF
TRBV6-5	-	TRBJ1-6	-	TGTGCCAGCAGTTACTCGGTGCAGGGCCATAATTCACCCCTCCACTTT	CASSYSVQGHNSPLHF
TRBV5-1	-	TRBJ1-1	-	TGCGCCACCCACGGCGGCCCGAACACTGAAGCTTTCTTT	CATHGGPNTEAFF
TRBV30	-	TRBJ1-3	-	TGTGCCTGGACCACAGGGAGAGGAAACACCATATATTTT	CAWTTGRGNTIYF
TRBV7-2	TRBD1	TRBJ2-4	-	TGTGCCAGCAGCTTAGAGGGGGCGAGAGCCAAAAACATTCAGTACTTC	CASSLEGARAKNIQYF
TRBV21-1	-	TRBJ2-2	-	TGTGCCAGCAGCAAAGGTACTAGCGGGAGGGCCTGCAGCGGGGAGCTGTTTTTT	CASSKGTSGRACSGELFF
TRBV2	TRBD1	TRBJ1-1	-	TGTGCCAGCATTTTTGACAGGGGGCGGAACACTGAAGCTTTCTTT	CASIFDRGRNTEAFF
TRBV18	-	TRBJ1-1	-	TGTGCCAGCTCACCGGCAGGGAACACTGAAGCTTTCTTT	CASSPAGNTEAFF
TRBV5-6	-	TRBJ2-7	-	TGTGCCAGCAGCATACGACAGGGGAGGGGCGAGCAGTACTTC	CASSIRQGRGEQYF